The 18 T cell receptor beta chains in this list originate from one sample, sequenced in a study of T cell responses to AZD1222 COVID-19 vaccine. Here immunoSEQ multiplex PCR was the method, and the copy in TCRdb shows in-frame clones only, minus some. Among 120,000 or so clones listed, more than 75% were seen once. The sequences come from peripheral blood, collected on day 0 of AZD1222 vaccination. The receptors originated from an adult in good health.

The chain uses TRBV14 and TRBJ1-2; no definite D call. V was shortened by 3 bases and J by 1 base, with 6 bases between the two germline ends. CDR3 length equals 13 residues. Germline CDR1 is SGHDN and CDR2 is FVKESK. CDR3 in DNA: TGTGCCAGCAGCCAGGAGATTAACTATGGCTACACCTTC. Protein sequence: CASSQEINYGYTF.

The V call is TRBV27, the J call TRBJ2-1, with D perhaps matching TRBD2 (5 bases). The CDR3 consists of 15 residues. Germline V gene sequence: CDR1 MNHEY, CDR2 SMNVEV (reference sequence). Trimming pared 6 bases from V and 9 bases from J, leaving 21 bases between. In nucleotides, the CDR3 is TGTGCCAGCAGGCCACGGGGTCCCTCGGGCGGTGAGCAGTTCTTC. Its protein product is CASRPRGPSGGEQFF.

The gene calls are TRBV4-1 and TRBJ2-2, with D perhaps matching TRBD1 or TRBD2 (5 bases each). The V end was cut by 6 bases, the J end by 3 bases, with 14 bases between. Germline values: CDR1 MGHRA, CDR2 YSYEKL. The CDR3 sequence is 15 residues long. The CDR3, as DNA: TGCGCCAGCAGATGGGACCCGTCGGACACCGGGGAGCTGTTTTTT. It encodes CASRWDPSDTGELFF.

The genes are TRBV5-1 and TRBJ2-1, with 7 bases that match TRBD2. This CDR3 comprises 15 residues. Germline trimming cut 4 bases from V and 0 bases from J; bases unmatched to any gene: 4. The germline CDR1 and CDR2 sequences are SGHRS and YFSETQ. CDR3 nucleotides: TGCGCCAGCAGCGATGGACTAGGCTCCTACAATGAGCAGTTCTTC. Protein: CASSDGLGSYNEQFF.

V gene TRBV5-1 combines with J gene TRBJ2-1; either TRBD1 or TRBD2 may fit D (5 bases each). The germline V gene has CDR1 SGHRS and CDR2 YFSETQ. There are 16 residues in the CDR3. V was trimmed by 3 bases and J by 10 bases, leaving 23 bases between them. The chain's CDR3 is CASSWDPGLTLGEQFF. Here the CDR3 DNA reads TGCGCCAGCAGCTGGGACCCCGGACTGACCTTGGGGGAGCAGTTCTTC.

The chain has TRBV27 and TRBJ2-6; D call uncertain. CDR1 MNHEY and CDR2 SMNVEV come from the germline V gene (reference sequence). The length of the CDR3 is 15 residues. V lost 7 bases to trimming and J lost 2 bases, with 12 bases between them. Here the CDR3 DNA reads TGTGCCAGCACTCGCCTACAACCTGGGGCCAACGTCCTGACTTTC. Amino acid sequence: CASTRLQPGANVLTF.

The chain combines TRBV15 with TRBJ2-7; D is perhaps TRBD1 (5 bases). Per germline, CDR1 LNHNV and CDR2 YYDKDF (reference sequence). Deletions cut 0 bases from V and 6 bases from J, with 12 bases between. The CDR3 totals 14 residues. The CDR3 region is CATSRDQGIGEQYF. The CDR3 DNA reads as TGTGCCACCAGCAGAGATCAGGGCATTGGCGAGCAGTACTTC.

The rearrangement joins TRBV10-1 to TRBJ2-2, with D hard to call. The length of the CDR3 is 15 residues. V dropped 2 bases and J dropped 3 bases, with 10 bases sitting between them. CDR1 and CDR2 (germline): WNHNN, SYGVQD (reference sequence). The CDR3 loop reads CASSEGDRDTGELFF. For the CDR3, the DNA is TGCGCCAGCAGTGAGGGTGACCGAGACACCGGGGAGCTGTTTTTT.

The chain joins TRBV18 to TRBJ1-1; 7 bases are a match to TRBD1. Germline V lookup: CDR1 KGHSH, CDR2 LQKENI. This CDR3 comprises 13 residues. Trimming at V came to 4 bases and at J to 4 bases, leaving 3 bases not matched to a gene. This CDR3 is CASSLTGPTEAFF. Written as DNA, the CDR3 is TGTGCCAGCTCACTGACAGGGCCCACTGAAGCTTTCTTT.

The chain is built from TRBV6-2 or TRBV6-3 and TRBJ1-1; 9 nucleotides line up with TRBD1. V dropped 5 bases and J dropped 5; count of bases not matched to a gene: 12. CDR1 is MNHEY, CDR2 SVGEGT, per germline. This CDR3 region has 16 residues. This CDR3 reads CASSDPAGTGRTEAFF. In DNA form, the CDR3 reads TGTGCCAGCAGTGACCCTGCAGGGACAGGGAGAACTGAAGCTTTCTTT.

The V gene is TRBV7-9, the J gene TRBJ2-7; 7 nucleotides line up with TRBD1. Germline assignment: CDR1 SEHNR and CDR2 FQNEAQ (reference sequence). The CDR3 extends over 14 amino acids. With V trimmed by 5 bases and J by 2 bases, 6 bases remained unmatched. CDR3 nucleotides: TGTGCCAGCAGCCATCCAGGGACAGCCTACGAGCAGTACTTC. Its translation is CASSHPGTAYEQYF.

The J gene is TRBJ1-2, the V gene TRBV6-2 or TRBV6-3; D may be TRBD1 (6 bases). V lost 6 bases and J 3 bases, leaving 8 bases between the germline ends. The CDR3 runs 12 residues. Germline lookup yields CDR1 MNHEY and CDR2 SVGEGT. CDR3 residues: CASSWTDYGYTF. In nucleotides, the CDR3 is TGTGCCAGCAGCTGGACAGACTATGGCTACACCTTC.

The chain combines TRBV19 with TRBJ2-5; weak D call: TRBD2 (5 bases). This CDR3 region has 14 residues. Germline CDR1 is LNHDA and CDR2 is SQIVND (reference sequence). Trimming shortened V by 7 bases and J by 5 bases, and 17 bases separated the two germline ends. CDR3 sequence reads: CASILGLNWETQYF. In DNA, the CDR3 is TGTGCCAGTATCCTCGGACTCAATTGGGAGACCCAGTACTTC.

The chain carries TRBV6-5 and TRBJ1-6, with a possible D match to TRBD1 (6 bases). Germline V gene data show CDR1 as MNHEY and CDR2 as SVGAGI. V was clipped by 6 bases and J by 7 bases, with 13 bases between them. This CDR3 has 14 residues. This chain's CDR3 is CASSLTGTNSPLHF. The CDR3, as DNA: TGTGCCAGCAGCCTAACAGGGACGAATTCACCCCTCCACTTT.

The rearrangement links TRBV7-9 to TRBJ2-7; 9 bases fit TRBD1. The germline V gene has CDR1 SEHNR and CDR2 FQNEAQ (reference sequence). The CDR3 covers 14 residues. Trimming removed 5 bases from V and 0 bases from J; junction bases left unmatched: 2. The CDR3 DNA follows: TGTGCCAGCAGCACGACAGGGGGCTCCTACGAGCAGTACTTC. Translated, it gives CASSTTGGSYEQYF. The variable domain in full, with the rest retrieved from reference TRBV7-9 and TRBJ2-7, is DTGVSQNPRHKITKRGQNVTFRCDPISEHNRLYWYRQTLGQGPEFLTYFQNEAQLEKSRLLSDRFSAERPKGSFSTLEIQRTEQGDSAMYLCASSTTGGSYEQYFGPGTRLTVT.

This chain uses TRBV5-1 with TRBJ2-2; tentatively, D is TRBD1 (6 bases). CDR3 length: 15 amino acids. Germline V CDR1 and CDR2: SGHRS, YFSETQ. V was pared by 4 bases and J by 2 bases, with 12 bases between. CDR3 region: CASSVGQLNTGELFF. CDR3 nucleotides: TGCGCCAGCAGCGTCGGACAGTTAAACACCGGGGAGCTGTTTTTT.

The chain links TRBV6-5 to TRBJ1-6; D gene uncertain. The germline V and J ends were trimmed by 6 bases and 10 bases, with 10 bases remaining between them. Germline V gene data show CDR1 as MNHEY and CDR2 as SVGAGI. The CDR3 spans 12 residues. The CDR3 coding sequence is TGTGCCAGCAGCCATCAGGACTCACCCCTCCACTTT. It translates to CASSHQDSPLHF.

The chain carries TRBV2 and TRBJ2-3, with TRBD1 matching over 12 bases. CDR1 and CDR2 (germline): SNHLY, FYNNEI. The CDR3 covers 15 residues. The trim removed 8 bases at V and 6 bases at J, leaving 9 bases unmatched. The CDR3 DNA reads as TGTGCCAGCTACCTCCCTGGGACAGGGGGCGATACGCAGTATTTT. Protein: CASYLPGTGGDTQYF.